This T cell receptor (beta chain) was recovered during a study of T cell changes during pregnancy in multiple sclerosis. Germline V gene lookup returns CDR1 SGHAT and CDR2 FQNNGV. V lost 1 base to trimming and J lost 0 bases; unmatched junction nucleotides: 6. The CDR3 consists of 17 residues. Some clones are missing from TCRdb's copy, which holds only in-frame ones; the method was immunoSEQ multiplex PCR. The repertoire holds 50,000 to 80,000 clones, with roughly 90% as singletons. This sequence originates from a female donor with multiple sclerosis, enrolled in a pregnancy study. J is TRBJ1-1 and V is TRBV11-2; 9 bases are shared with TRBD1. This sample comprised peripheral blood, obtained in the second trimester of pregnancy. The CDR3: CASSLGTGALMNTEAFF. The CDR3 coding sequence is TGTGCCAGCAGCTTAGGGACAGGGGCCCTCATGAACACTGAAGCTTTCTTT. Variable domain in full (rest from reference TRBV11-2 and TRBJ1-1): EAGVAQSPRYKIIEKRQSVAFWCNPISGHATLYWYQQILGQGPKLLIQFQNNGVVDDSQLPKDRFSAERLKGVDSTLKIQPAKLEDSAVYLCASSLGTGALMNTEAFFGQGTRLTVV.